This T cell receptor beta chain was recorded in a study of early T cells in non-severe SARS-CoV-2 infection. Background on the study: With bulk RNA from unsorted whole blood as input, sequencing yielded unpaired chains. Study-level results: Matches to VDJdb favored anti-spike CD8 responses and missed private and CD4 specificities.

This CDR3 has 13 amino acids. Germline V gene sequence: CDR1 SGHRS, CDR2 YFSETQ. Trimming removed 1 base at V and 6 bases at J, with 11 bases between. As concerns this clonotype: Its antigen remains unknown.

Individual cDNA molecules received unique molecular identifiers during library preparation. TCRdb fed the 5' RACE reads into MiXCR, producing one record per CDR3 protein. The repertoire holds roughly 30,000 distinct CDR3 sequences, with about 4.5% as singletons. Sequencing was carried out using whole blood. This receptor was taken from an adult who was a healthcare worker with PCR-confirmed SARS-CoV-2 infection or an uninfected control (not recorded which). This chain links TRBV5-1 with TRBJ2-7; D tentatively fits TRBD1 or TRBD2 (6 bases each). In nucleotides, the CDR3 is TGCGCCAGCAGCTTGTTACAGGGAGGCGAGCAGTACTTC. Translated: CASSLLQGGEQYF.